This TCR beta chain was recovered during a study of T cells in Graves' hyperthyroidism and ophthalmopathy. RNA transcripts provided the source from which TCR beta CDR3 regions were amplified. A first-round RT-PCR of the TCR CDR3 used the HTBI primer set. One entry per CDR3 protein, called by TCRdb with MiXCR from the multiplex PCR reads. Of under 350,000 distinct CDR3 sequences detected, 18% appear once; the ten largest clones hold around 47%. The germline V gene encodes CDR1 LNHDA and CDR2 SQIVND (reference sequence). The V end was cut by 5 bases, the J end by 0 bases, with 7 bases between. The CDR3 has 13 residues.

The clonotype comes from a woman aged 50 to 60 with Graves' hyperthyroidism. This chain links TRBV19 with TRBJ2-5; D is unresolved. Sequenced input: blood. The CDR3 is CASSQSNQETQYF. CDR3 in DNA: TGTGCCAGTAGTCAGTCCAACCAAGAGACCCAGTACTTC.